This TCR beta chain emerged from a study of T cell changes during pregnancy in multiple sclerosis. Sequencing used immunoSEQ multiplex PCR; TCRdb keeps in-frame clones, though not all of them. Among fewer than 150,000 clones listed, 96% were seen once. The CDR3 is 16 residues long. Germline V CDR1 and CDR2: MDHEN, SYDVKM. J was trimmed by 0 bases and V by 3 bases; bases with no gene match: 1. The input for sequencing was peripheral blood, taken after pregnancy. The chain has TRBV28 and TRBJ2-1; 11 nucleotides match TRBD2. The clonotype was recovered from a female donor with multiple sclerosis, enrolled in a pregnancy study. DNA for the CDR3: TGTGCCAGCAGTTTGGGACTAGCGGACTCCTACAATGAGCAGTTCTTC. It codes for CASSLGLADSYNEQFF. The variable domain in full, completed from reference TRBV28 and TRBJ2-1, reads DVKVTQSSRYLVKRTGEKVFLECVQDMDHENMFWYRQDPGLGLRLIYFSYDVKMKEKGDIPEGYSVSREKKERFSLILESASTNQTSMYLCASSLGLADSYNEQFFGPGTRLTVL.